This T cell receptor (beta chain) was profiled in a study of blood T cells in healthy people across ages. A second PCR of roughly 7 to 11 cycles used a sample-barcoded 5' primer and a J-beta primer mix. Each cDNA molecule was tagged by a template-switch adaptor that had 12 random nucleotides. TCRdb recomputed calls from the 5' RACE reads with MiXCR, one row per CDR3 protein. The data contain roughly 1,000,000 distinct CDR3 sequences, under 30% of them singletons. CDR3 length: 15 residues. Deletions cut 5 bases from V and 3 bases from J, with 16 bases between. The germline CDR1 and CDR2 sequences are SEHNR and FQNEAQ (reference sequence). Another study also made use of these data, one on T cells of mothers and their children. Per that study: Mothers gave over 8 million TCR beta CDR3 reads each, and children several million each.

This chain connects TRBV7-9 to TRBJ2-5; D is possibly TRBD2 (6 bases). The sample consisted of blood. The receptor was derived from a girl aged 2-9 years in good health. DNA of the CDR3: TGTGCCAGCAGCCCACGGGGGACTTCAGAAGAGACCCAGTACTTC. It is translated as CASSPRGTSEETQYF.